This T cell receptor beta chain was sequenced for a study of T-cell memory formation after mild COVID-19 (TCRdb year 2021). Context from the whole study: Most TCR sequence clusters were specific to one of the two donors. T-cell clones expanding and contracting after mild COVID-19 in a couple of donors were tracked by longitudinal TCRalpha and TCRbeta repertoire sequencing. The cohort was made up of two young adult volunteers, one female and one male, who were previously healthy.

Ficoll-Paque density gradient centrifugation was the method used to isolate PBMCs. This clonotype is described as medium-sized (0.01 to 0.1%). Its recognized antigen is unknown. Per-base qualities were not stored, and no clone one base away is much larger. For sequencing, an Illumina NovaSeq 6000 was employed. TCRalpha and TCRbeta cDNA libraries were built by 5'RACE with constant-segment primers, adding sample barcodes and unique molecular identifiers. RNA was extracted from every sample with Trizol reagent. Library amplification was performed in two PCR steps, and a second sample barcode and Illumina TruSeq adapters were introduced in the second step. Sequencing of the libraries was done on an Illumina NovaSeq, producing 2 x 150 bp paired-end reads. For the original study's pipeline: With migec v1.2.7, reads were demultiplexed and then collapsed into UMI-guided consensus sequences. With mixcr v2.1.11, UMI consensuses were aligned to TRA and TRB V and J templates and assembled into clonotypes. A clonotype was counted as expanded or contracted only when both edgeR and NoisET called the clonotype significant, with the noise models trained on biological replicates. For edgeR calls, the cutoffs were a false discovery rate-adjusted p below 0.01 and a log2 fold-change threshold of 1. As an exploratory analysis of dynamics, PCA with hierarchical clustering was applied to max-normalized trajectories of the 1000 most abundant clonotypes. Separately sequenced CD4+ and CD8+ repertoires were used to assign a CD4 or CD8 phenotype to each responding clone. Using fastp at Q25 and MiXCR, TCRdb reprocessed the public reads and kept productive beta chains. Rows are unified per CDR3 protein, each entry keeping the most common DNA and genes. The V and J calls shown here were made by TCRdb, not taken from the authors' results. The sample yields 45,000 to 50,000 distinct CDR3 sequences; under 7.5% were counted once. Clones ranked in the top ten supply roughly 1.3% of the sample.

Points the paper makes about the study in general: The study covered only a couple of mild cases, and larger cohorts including severe cases with pre-infection samples were considered necessary. Balanced CD4/CD8 phenotypes were observed for clones contracting from day 15 to 85, whereas a bias towards CD4+ was observed for a second wave of clones expanding from day 15 to 37. SARS-CoV-2 specificity was not confirmed for the second-wave clones peaking on day 37. Some responding clones were detected in pre-infection memory, suggesting pre-existing cross-reactive memory T cells joined the SARS-CoV-2 response. Contracting CD4+ clones were located mainly in the CM and EM memory subsets, whereas CD8+ clones were found to be enriched in EMRA.

The CDR3 goes from the cysteine to the phenylalanine over 14 residues. The DNA shown is the 42-base CDR3, in frame from base 1. CDR1 and CDR2, per the germline V gene, are SGHRS and YFSETQ. Deletion took 0 bases off V and 8 bases off J, with a span of 14 bases between the germline ends. The sequence links TRBV5-1 to TRBJ1-2, and perhaps TRBD1 as D gene, on 5 matching bases. The receptor comes from a man aged 18 to 30 who had mild COVID-19 (a few samples of this study predate the infection). The sample titles of this study are shuffled in the database, so cell type and time point are left out; the donor was told from shared clones. Sequencing was carried out using PBMCs or a T cell subset sorted from them (not recorded which). In nucleotides, the sequence is TGCGCCAGCAGCTTGGGGACCCCCGAGGGGGGCTACACCTTC. This yields the protein CASSLGTPEGGYTF.